This T cell receptor beta chain came from a study of shared clonotypes between healthy human individuals. Study outcomes and limitations: Some naive CD4 clonotypes, roughly 5%, turned up in common across a handful of donors.

Positive CCR7 selection of CD45RO-negative cells yielded the naive CD8 cells, and terminally differentiated effector memory CD45RA+ cells were excluded. Original data processing: Filtering differed, since immunoSEQ gave only junction sequences and no quality scores. Only in-frame clones appear in the TCRdb table, and some are missing; sequencing was by immunoSEQ multiplex PCR. V, J and clone size are taken as reported in that table, and D and trimming were inferred from the DNA itself. The sample has hundreds of thousands of clones, 90% to 97% seen once; the top ten hold 0.11%. A word on this clone: Its antigen is as yet unknown.

The sequencing sample was made of naive CD8+ T cells sorted from blood. The origin of this receptor is a woman aged 25-40 years in good health.

The CDR3 DNA follows: TGTGCCAGCGGGACAGGGCCAGGGGCCGGGGCCAACGTCCTGACTTTC. Translation gives CASGTGPGAGANVLTF. The chain is built from TRBV2 and TRBJ2-6; 9 bases map to TRBD1. J gave up 4 bases and V 8 bases, and 9 bases lay outside the gene matches. CDR3 length: 16 amino acids. CDR1 and CDR2 from the germline V gene are SNHLY and FYNNEI. Based on the CDR3 plus reference TRBV2 and TRBJ2-6, the full variable domain is EPEVTQTPSHQVTQMGQEVILRCVPISNHLYFYWYRQILGQKVEFLVSFYNNEISEKSEIFDDQFSVERPDGSNFTLKIRSTKLEDSAMYFCASGTGPGAGANVLTFGAGSRLTVL.